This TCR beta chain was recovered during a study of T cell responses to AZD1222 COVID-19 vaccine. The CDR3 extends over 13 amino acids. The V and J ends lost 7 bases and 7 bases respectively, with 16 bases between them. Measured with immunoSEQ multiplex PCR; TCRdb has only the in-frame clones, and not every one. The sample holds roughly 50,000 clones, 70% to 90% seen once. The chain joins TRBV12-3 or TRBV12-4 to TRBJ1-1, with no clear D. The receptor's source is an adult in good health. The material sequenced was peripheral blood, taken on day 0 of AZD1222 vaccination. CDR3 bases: TGTGCCAGCACCGCAGGCAGTATTATTGAAGCTTTCTTT. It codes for CASTAGSIIEAFF.